Shown below are 24 T cell receptor beta chains from a single sample sequenced in a study of radiotherapy plus CTLA-4 blockade in lung cancer. Libraries were prepared by immunoSEQ multiplex PCR; TCRdb keeps only in-frame clonotypes and omits some of them. This sample carries about 97,000 clones, 65% to 75% of them seen once, and the ten largest clones take around 2.8%. Material: peripheral blood, obtained from a patient treated with radiotherapy plus ipilimumab. The source is a human donor with non-small cell lung cancer who had a partial response to radiotherapy plus ipilimumab. Some clones in this sample may be carry-over from other donors' samples.

The V gene is TRBV18, the J gene TRBJ2-5, with D unresolved. The CDR3 has 12 amino acids. CDR1 KGHSH and CDR2 LQKENI come from the germline V gene. The V gene lost 4 bases and the J gene lost 1 base, with 4 bases spanning the gap. In DNA form, the CDR3 reads TGTGCCAGCTCACTCCTCCAAGAGACCCAGTACTTC. Encoded protein: CASSLLQETQYF.

The chain links TRBV7-3 to TRBJ2-2; 10 nucleotides match TRBD2. CDR3 length equals 16 residues. Germline lookup yields CDR1 SGHTA and CDR2 FQGTGA. V gave up 1 base and J gave up 3 bases; unmatched junction bases: 2. CDR3 sequence (DNA): TGTGCCAGCAGCTTAAAGCTAGCGGGGGACACCGGGGAGCTGTTTTTT. It is translated as CASSLKLAGDTGELFF.

The rearrangement joins TRBV5-5 to TRBJ2-7; tentatively, D is TRBD1 (5 bases). CDR3 length equals 13 residues. Germline CDR1 reads SGHKS; CDR2 reads YYEKEE (reference sequence). The V end lost 0 bases, the J end lost 3 bases, and 7 bases lay between the germline ends. The CDR3 protein is CASSLDRNYEQYF. CDR3 sequence (DNA): TGTGCCAGCAGCTTGGACAGGAACTACGAGCAGTACTTC.

J is TRBJ2-3 and V is TRBV9, with 10 bases aligning to TRBD2. The CDR3 is made up of 16 amino acids. Germline V CDR1 and CDR2: SGDLS, YYNGEE. The junction had 3 bases not matched to a gene; V was cut back by 2 bases and J by 0 bases. The CDR3 protein is CASSVLTSGSTDTQYF. CDR3 sequence (DNA): TGTGCCAGCAGCGTGCTGACTAGCGGGAGCACAGATACGCAGTATTTT.

J is TRBJ1-5 and V is TRBV15; 8 bases line up with TRBD1. The junction had 7 bases not matched to a gene; V was cut back by 5 bases and J by 4 bases. This CDR3 has 15 residues. From germline, CDR1 is LNHNV and CDR2 YYDKDF (reference sequence). The CDR3 bases are TGTGCCACCAGCCAGCGGCGGACAGGGAATCAGCCCCAGCATTTT. It yields the protein CATSQRRTGNQPQHF. Full variable domain (remainder filled in from reference TRBV15 and TRBJ1-5): DAMVIQNPRYQVTQFGKPVTLSCSQTLNHNVMYWYQQKSSQAPKLLFHYYDKDFNNEADTPDNFQSRRPNTSFCFLDIRSPGLGDTAMYLCATSQRRTGNQPQHFGDGTRLSIL.

The chain joins TRBV18 to TRBJ2-5; TRBD1 matches 7 bases. The J call may be incorrect, as the DNA end agrees better with TRBJ2-7. This CDR3 has 12 amino acids. Germline CDR1 and CDR2: KGHSH and LQKENI. The CDR3 DNA reads TGTGCCAGCTCGAAGGGGGCCAACGAGCAGTACTTC. It codes for CASSKGANEQYF.

V is TRBV19 and J is TRBJ2-3; 12 bases are a match to TRBD1. The V gene's germline CDR1 is LNHDA and CDR2 SQIVND (reference sequence). There are 17 residues in the CDR3. V trimming: 4 bases; J trimming: 6 bases; junction bases outside the gene matches: 11. This chain's CDR3 is CASSTAGTGGAADTQYF. CDR3 DNA: TGTGCCAGTAGTACCGCGGGGACAGGGGGCGCCGCGGATACGCAGTATTTT.

This rearrangement joins TRBV6-5 to TRBJ2-5, with 8 positions matching TRBD1. Matching the DNA end better, TRBJ2-7 makes the J call doubtful. The V gene's germline CDR1 is MNHEY and CDR2 SVGAGI. CDR3 length: 14 amino acids. In DNA form, the CDR3 reads TGTGCCAGCAGTTTAGGACAGGGCTCGGACGAGCAGTACTTC. Protein product: CASSLGQGSDEQYF.

Only one count was recorded for this clone. The V call is TRBV10-2, the J call TRBJ2-1; TRBD1 matches 7 bases. The length of the CDR3 is 17 residues. V lost 5 bases and J lost 9; bases outside the gene matches: 19. CDR1 is WSHSY and CDR2 is SAAADI in the germline V gene. The CDR3 protein is CASSLPGGRTRAGEQFF. The CDR3 region has the DNA TGCGCCAGCAGTTTGCCAGGGGGTAGAACACGGGCGGGTGAGCAGTTCTTC.

The CDR3 loop is CASSLVLGVAKNIQYF. The CDR3 nucleotides are TGCGCCAGCAGCTTGGTGTTGGGAGTAGCCAAAAACATTCAGTACTTC. The J gene is TRBJ2-4, the V gene TRBV5-1, with D maybe TRBD2 (5 bases). Germline CDR1 SGHRS, CDR2 YFSETQ. The CDR3 has 16 residues. The germline V and J ends were trimmed by 0 bases and 0 bases, with 10 bases remaining between them. The entire variable domain, with the rest obtained from reference TRBV5-1 and TRBJ2-4, is as follows: KAGVTQTPRYLIKTRGQQVTLSCSPISGHRSVSWYQQTPGQGLQFLFEYFSETQRNKGNFPGRFSGRQFSNSRSEMNVSTLELGDSALYLCASSLVLGVAKNIQYFGAGTRLSVL.

The chain links TRBV4-3 to TRBJ2-7; TRBD1 matches at 8 bases. The junction had 10 bases not matched to a gene; V was cut back by 4 bases and J by 2 bases. This CDR3 region has 16 residues. Germline lookup yields CDR1 LGHNA and CDR2 YSLEER. CDR3 nucleotide sequence: TGCGCCAGCAGCCCACAGGGGGGACAGGAGCCCTACGAGCAGTACTTC. Protein sequence: CASSPQGGQEPYEQYF.

The rearrangement links TRBV18 to TRBJ2-2; tentatively, D is TRBD2 (6 bases). The CDR3 runs to 15 residues. Trimming pared 4 bases from V and 7 bases from J, leaving 16 bases between. CDR1 KGHSH and CDR2 LQKENI come from the germline V gene. CDR3 amino acids: CASSQLGGTVGELFF. Here the CDR3 DNA reads TGTGCCAGCTCACAACTCGGGGGAACGGTCGGGGAGCTGTTTTTT.

This chain links TRBV5-4 with TRBJ2-5; TRBD2 is a possible D gene (6 bases). The CDR3 has 16 residues. Germline values: CDR1 SGHNT, CDR2 YYREEE (reference sequence). Trimming left V 4 bases short and J 5 bases short, with 21 bases between. The CDR3 protein is CASSGGRVAGLETQYF. CDR3 DNA sequence: TGTGCCAGCAGCGGGGGGAGAGTGGCGGGGCTGGAGACCCAGTACTTC.

The chain combines TRBV28 with TRBJ1-2, with a weak D call TRBD1 (5 bases). The CDR3 contains 13 residues. Trimming removed 6 bases from V and 1 base from J, with 9 bases in between. CDR1 and CDR2 from the germline V gene are MDHEN and SYDVKM. CDR3 bases: TGTGCCAGCAGGCCGACAGTTAACTATGGCTACACCTTC. Protein: CASRPTVNYGYTF.

The chain links TRBV7-3 to TRBJ2-1, with TRBD2 matching over 9 bases. Germline V gives CDR1 SGHTA, CDR2 FQGTGA. The CDR3 runs to 16 residues. Trimming took 5 bases from V and 2 from J; bases not matched to a gene: 7. CDR3 sequence (DNA): TGTGCCAGCAGCCTAGTGGCGGGAGGGCCCTACAATGAGCAGTTCTTC. Translation gives CASSLVAGGPYNEQFF.

In its sample, this clone was seen once. J is TRBJ1-1 and V is TRBV7-3; D uncertain. The germline V gene encodes CDR1 SGHTA and CDR2 FQGTGA. The CDR3 extends over 13 amino acids. Trimming removed 2 bases at V and 5 bases at J, with 9 bases between. The CDR3 protein is CASSLSGETEAFF. DNA of the CDR3: TGTGCCAGCAGCTTATCCGGAGAGACTGAAGCTTTCTTT.

The rearrangement uses TRBV11-2 and TRBJ2-6; 8 nucleotides agree with TRBD1. Germline lookup yields CDR1 SGHAT and CDR2 FQNNGV. The CDR3 loop spans 17 amino acids. Losses at the gene ends were 3 bases for V and 1 base for J; bases not matched to a gene: 5. The DNA for the CDR3 is TGTGCCAGCAGCTTTAACAGGGGGAGGTCTGGGGCCAACGTCCTGACTTTC. This encodes CASSFNRGRSGANVLTF.

In its sample, this clone was seen once. The V call is TRBV19, the J call TRBJ2-5, with 8 positions matching TRBD2. The CDR3 spans 14 residues. Germline CDR1 is LNHDA and CDR2 is SQIVND (reference sequence). V dropped 9 bases and J dropped 5; count of bases not matched to a gene: 11. The CDR3 loop reads CASARMGGRETQYF. As DNA, the CDR3 is TGTGCCAGCGCCCGGATGGGCGGGAGGGAGACCCAGTACTTC.

This clone was seen more than once but under ten times. The CDR3 DNA is TGTGCCATCAGTGATGGCACCGATCAGCCCCAGCATTTT. Its translation is CAISDGTDQPQHF. The chain is built from TRBV10-3 and TRBJ1-5; no definite D call. The CDR3 consists of 13 residues. Trimming stripped 3 bases from V and 5 bases from J, with 8 bases between. In germline, CDR1 is ENHRY, CDR2 SYGVKD.

The V call is TRBV19, the J call TRBJ2-1, with 8 bases matching TRBD1. Germline values: CDR1 LNHDA, CDR2 SQIVND (reference sequence). The CDR3 sequence is 13 residues long. V was clipped by 9 bases and J by 6 bases; unmatched bases: 7. The CDR3 is CARDRAHLNEQFF. In DNA, the CDR3 is TGTGCCAGGGACAGGGCCCACCTCAATGAGCAGTTCTTC.

This clone was seen just once. The rearrangement uses TRBV6-6 and TRBJ2-7; 8 bases match TRBD2. J was trimmed by 4 bases and V by 0 bases; bases with no gene match: 8. There are 16 residues in the CDR3. Germline V gene lookup returns CDR1 MNHNY and CDR2 SVGAGI (reference sequence). CDR3 in amino acids: CASSYSHRGGTYEQYF. The DNA for the CDR3 is TGTGCCAGCAGTTACTCCCACCGGGGGGGGACTTACGAGCAGTACTTC.

The rearrangement uses TRBV6-1 and TRBJ2-5; the match to TRBD1 covers 10 bases. V lost 7 bases to trimming and J lost 7 bases; unmatched junction nucleotides: 12. Germline values: CDR1 MNHNS, CDR2 SASEGT. This CDR3 contains 15 residues. The CDR3 spells CASITDRGRGGTQYF. CDR3 sequence (DNA): TGTGCCAGCATTACTGACAGGGGGCGTGGGGGGACCCAGTACTTC.

The chain joins TRBV5-1 to TRBJ2-3; 9 nucleotides agree with TRBD2. Germline V gene sequence: CDR1 SGHRS, CDR2 YFSETQ. Germline trimming cut 0 bases from V and 1 base from J; bases unmatched to any gene: 3. The CDR3 spans 16 residues. The CDR3 here is CASSLVGGGGTDTQYF. The CDR3 DNA reads TGCGCCAGCAGCTTGGTGGGCGGGGGGGGCACAGATACGCAGTATTTT. Drawing the rest from reference TRBV5-1 and TRBJ2-3, the complete variable domain is KAGVTQTPRYLIKTRGQQVTLSCSPISGHRSVSWYQQTPGQGLQFLFEYFSETQRNKGNFPGRFSGRQFSNSRSEMNVSTLELGDSALYLCASSLVGGGGTDTQYFGPGTRLTVL.

This chain joins TRBV27 and TRBJ2-7, with D possibly TRBD2 on 6 matching bases. This CDR3 has 14 residues. V was shortened by 3 bases and J by 6 bases, with 15 bases between the two germline ends. In germline, CDR1 is MNHEY, CDR2 SMNVEV (reference sequence). CDR3 sequence reads: CASSFLAGPAEQYF. CDR3 coding DNA: TGTGCCAGCAGTTTCCTTGCGGGGCCGGCCGAGCAGTACTTC.